A selection of T cell receptor beta chains follows, all from one sample in a study of blood T cell repertoires in COVID-19. This table comes from immunoSEQ multiplex PCR, and its TCRdb copy is limited to in-frame clones, with some not included. The sample has 30,000 to 45,000 clones; around 85% are singletons. Sequenced sample: peripheral blood. The receptor set was obtained from an elderly man with active or convalescent COVID-19. Each CDR3 is given without its conserved first and last residue. The D gene is left open where the match is weak.

d_call	v_call	cdr3_aa
NA	TRBV6-1	ASSELPANTEAF
TRBD2	TRBV4-3	ASSQAPPLAGSQETQY
NA	TRBV7-7	ASSLGVGTGETDTQY
NA	TRBV6-5	ASRGALKETQY
NA	TRBV4-1	ASSPPYGGRGKNTIY
TRBD2	TRBV5-4	ASSLEGTNYNEQF
NA	TRBV4-3	ASSLRTGGNEQF
TRBD2	TRBV6-6	ASSYSGDYGNEQF
TRBD1	TRBV6-6	ASRQDRVTEAF
TRBD2	TRBV19	ASSISSGEETQY
TRBD2	TRBV4-1	ASSQRAGGTDTQY
TRBD1	TRBV10-3	AISDRRTGGSNQPQH
TRBD1	TRBV6-1	ASSELDRGEY
TRBD1	TRBV2	ASRQGSGTDTQY
TRBD2	TRBV5-1	ASSLQAGDSYNEQF
TRBD2	TRBV2	ASSGTRQGYEQY
NA	TRBV7-9	ASSSSRGLNTEAF
NA	TRBV18	ASSPGDRRFSNQPQH
NA	TRBV5-1	ASNGGGGADTQY
TRBD2	TRBV6-2/TRBV6-3	ASRPWTSGGAGETQY
NA	TRBV4-2	ASSQDASAEPPF
NA	TRBV11-3	ASSLGSGRGGYT
TRBD2	TRBV11-3	ASSLDSGRAWNEQF
NA	TRBV9	ASSGRGGEAGNTIY
NA	TRBV15	ATASGQGNIQY
TRBD2	TRBV15	ATSGRLAGGTDTQY
TRBD2	TRBV12-5	ASGPWREGSYEQY
TRBD1	TRBV7-2	ASSQPGQRYNEQF
NA	TRBV3-1/TRBV3-2	ASSQGGRGAEAF
NA	TRBV19	ASSRHRGTTNEKLF
NA	TRBV3-1/TRBV3-2	ASSQGGSGPGAQH
NA	TRBV10-3	AIGENQPQH
NA	TRBV7-9	ASSPGQHYEQY
TRBD1	TRBV23-1	ASSPDRVSLSDTQY
NA	TRBV19	ASKSGIYNEQF
TRBD2	TRBV2	ASGVGGSTDTQY
NA	TRBV4-3	ASSQSFGGTDTQY
TRBD1	TRBV7-8	ASSRQGTDTQY
NA	TRBV6-5	ASAGQIPILEAF
TRBD1	TRBV10-3	AITQDRRYYEQY
TRBD2	TRBV6-1	ASSERGGVSTDTQY
NA	TRBV5-1	ASSRGGRPSGANVLT
NA	TRBV5-8	ASSLEDNRVNYGYT